Below, 6 T cell receptor beta chains from the same sample are listed, as sequenced in a study of tumor-infiltrating lymphocytes in primary liver carcinoma. The researchers produced TCR beta cDNA from approximately 550 ng total RNA with a constant-region primer. Library construction for TCR beta comprised three nested multiplex PCR rounds performed with slightly modified ARM-PCR. Two initial PCR rounds of roughly 10 cycles each paired TRBV1-TRBV30 forward primers with a C-beta reverse primer. TCRdb reanalysed the multiplex PCR reads using MiXCR and keeps one entry per CDR3 protein. The table has a few hundred thousand distinct CDR3 sequences, roughly 60% seen once; the top ten hold about 17%. In addition to blood RNA drawn from unsorted whole blood, germline DNA was extracted. Sequenced input: peripheral blood. All receptors derive from a woman in her 30s with primary liver carcinoma and hepatitis B virus infection.

In its sample, this clonotype was seen once. One junction end disagrees with the germline gene, perhaps due to a read error. This chain connects TRBV10-3 to TRBJ2-1; the D is unclear. Germline V gives CDR1 ENHRY, CDR2 SYGVKD. This CDR3 has 14 residues. CDR3 nucleotide sequence: TGTGTCATCAGTCCCACGGCGACCTGGGATGAGCAGTCCTTC. It yields the protein CVISPTATWDEQSF.

Concerning this clonotype: Germline and junction disagree at one end, which may indicate a read error. The V gene is TRBV4-3, the J gene TRBJ2-1; D possibly matches TRBD1 or TRBD2 (5 bases each). CDR1 is LGHNA and CDR2 is YSLEER in the germline V gene. The CDR3 spans 20 residues. The CDR3 sequence is CASSQDSAIGLWGSYDEQFF. The CDR3 region has the DNA TGCGCCAGCAGCCAAGATAGTGCTATCGGACTTTGGGGCTCCTACGATGAGCAGTTCTTC.

To note about this clonotype: A read error may produce the germline difference seen at one junction end. V and J are TRBV11-2 and TRBJ2-7; 9 bases map to TRBD2. The CDR3 is 15 amino acids. Germline CDR1 and CDR2: SGHAT and FQNNGV. This chain's CDR3 is CVSSLSRIAGDDQYF. CDR3 coding DNA: TGTGTCAGCAGCTTATCACGGATAGCGGGAGACGACCAGTACTTC. Based on the CDR3 plus reference TRBV11-2 and TRBJ2-7, the full variable domain is EAGVAQSPRYKIIEKRQSVAFWCNPISGHATLYWYQQILGQGPKLLIQFQNNGVVDDSQLPKDRFSAERLKGVDSTLKIQPAKLEDSAVYLCVSSLSRIAGDDQYFGPGTRLTVT.

A few counts support this clonotype. In this CDR3 the conserved last residue, phenylalanine or tryptophan, is missing, so a read error is likely. CDR3 sequence: CASSQGAYGGGDYEQYL. In DNA form, the CDR3 reads TGCGCCAGCAGCCAAGGGGCGTATGGTGGGGGGGACTACGAGCAGTACCTC. The V gene is TRBV4-3, the J gene TRBJ2-7, with 7 bases that match TRBD2. The V and J ends lost 1 base and 3 bases, in that order; junction bases with no gene match: 12. Germline lookup yields CDR1 LGHNA and CDR2 YSLEER. The length of the CDR3 is 17 residues.

In regard to this clonotype: A much larger clone differs from this one at a single base, so this may be a read error. Given the absence of the conserved phenylalanine or tryptophan at the CDR3 end, a read error is likely. The rearrangement uses TRBV29-1 and TRBJ2-7; TRBD2 aligns across 13 bases. Germline V gene sequence: CDR1 SQVTM, CDR2 ANQGSEA. The CDR3 runs 13 residues. The V segment lost 5 bases and the J segment 3 bases; nucleotides outside the gene matches: 1. CDR3 residues: CSVRTSGSYEQYL. Written as DNA, the CDR3 is TGCAGCGTTAGGACTAGCGGGAGCTACGAGCAGTACCTC.

Comments on this clonotype: A read error may account for a junction end that differs from germline. This sequence joins TRBV6-1 and TRBJ2-2, with D perhaps matching TRBD1 or TRBD2 (6 bases each). CDR1 MNHNS and CDR2 SASEGT come from the germline V gene. The CDR3 contains 17 residues. The CDR3 region is CASNQKGGTRDTGELVF. In DNA form, the CDR3 reads TGTGCCAGCAATCAGAAAGGCGGGACAAGAGACACCGGGGAGCTGGTTTTT.